Below are 18 T cell receptor beta chains sequenced from a single sample in a study of cytomegalovirus exposure and HLA in healthy donors. Amplification used 60 Vbeta primers and 13 Jbeta primers. Generated by immunoSEQ multiplex PCR, the TCRdb table keeps only in-frame clones and is missing some. This table has roughly 99,000 clones, roughly 80% appearing once. The material sequenced was PBMCs. Receptors originate from a man in his fifties or sixties in good health and CMV-seropositive.

V usage is TRBV14 and J usage is TRBJ1-4, with D perhaps TRBD1 (6 bases). Trimming left V 4 bases short and J 4 bases short, with 13 bases between. The germline gives CDR1 SGHDN, CDR2 FVKESK. The CDR3 is made up of 15 amino acids. CDR3 loop: CASSRFPGVNEKLFF. The CDR3 nucleotides read TGTGCCAGCAGCCGATTTCCAGGGGTTAATGAAAAACTGTTTTTT.

The rearrangement joins TRBV28 to TRBJ2-3; TRBD2 aligns across 7 bases. The CDR3 is 11 residues long. Germline V CDR1 and CDR2: MDHEN, SYDVKM. V shed 11 bases, J shed 5 bases, and the junction held 4 bases outside the gene matches. The CDR3 loop is CAGGGRDTQYF. CDR3 coding DNA: TGTGCCGGGGGGGGACGAGATACGCAGTATTTT. Drawing the rest from reference TRBV28 and TRBJ2-3, the complete variable domain is DVKVTQSSRYLVKRTGEKVFLECVQDMDHENMFWYRQDPGLGLRLIYFSYDVKMKEKGDIPEGYSVSREKKERFSLILESASTNQTSMYLCAGGGRDTQYFGPGTRLTVL.

A note on this clone: Sequence at one end of the junction differs from germline and may be a read error. V and J are TRBV14 and TRBJ1-6, with D unclear. Per germline, CDR1 SGHDN and CDR2 FVKESK. The CDR3 has 13 amino acids. Here the CDR3 reads CASNQDFVSPLHF. As DNA, the CDR3 is TGTGCCAGCAACCAAGATTTCGTTTCACCCCTCCACTTT. The full variable domain, with the rest looked up from reference TRBV14 and TRBJ1-6, is EAGVTQFPSHSVIEKGQTVTLRCDPISGHDNLYWYRRVMGKEIKFLLHFVKESKQDESGMPNNRFLAERTGGTYSTLKVQPAELEDSGVYFCASNQDFVSPLHFGNGTRLTVT.

This clone showed up just a few times. The chain combines TRBV4-3 with TRBJ2-3; perhaps TRBD2 as D (6 bases). Trimming removed 0 bases from V and 4 bases from J, with 17 bases in between. Germline values: CDR1 LGHNA, CDR2 YSLEER. The CDR3 consists of 17 residues. The CDR3 spells CASSQEFWGVRPDTQYF. The CDR3 DNA reads as TGCGCCAGCAGCCAAGAGTTCTGGGGGGTGAGGCCAGATACGCAGTATTTT.

The J gene is TRBJ2-4, the V gene TRBV2; D perhaps matches TRBD1 (6 bases). Trimming shortened V by 4 bases and J by 6 bases, and 16 bases separated the two germline ends. CDR1 is SNHLY and CDR2 is FYNNEI in the germline V gene. This CDR3 spans 15 amino acids. Here the CDR3 DNA reads TGTGCCAGCAGTGCATATTCTAGGGGGACAAACATTCAGTACTTC. Protein sequence: CASSAYSRGTNIQYF. Complete variable domain (other parts from reference TRBV2 and TRBJ2-4): EPEVTQTPSHQVTQMGQEVILRCVPISNHLYFYWYRQILGQKVEFLVSFYNNEISEKSEIFDDQFSVERPDGSNFTLKIRSTKLEDSAMYFCASSAYSRGTNIQYFGAGTRLSVL.

V is TRBV2 and J is TRBJ1-2, with D uncertain. Germline V gene data show CDR1 as SNHLY and CDR2 as FYNNEI. CDR3 length: 11 amino acids. The V end was cut by 7 bases, the J end by 8 bases, with 11 bases between. The CDR3 is CASKSVWGYTF. The CDR3, as DNA: TGTGCCAGCAAATCGGTGTGGGGCTACACCTTC.

The V call is TRBV9, the J call TRBJ1-2, with 9 bases aligning to TRBD1. CDR1 SGDLS and CDR2 YYNGEE come from the germline V gene. V dropped 2 bases and J dropped 13; count of bases not matched to a gene: 9. This CDR3 region has 13 residues. The CDR3 DNA reads as TGTGCCAGCAGCGTTGGACAGGGGCCTTTACTCACCTTC. It translates to CASSVGQGPLLTF.

The chain's CDR3 is CASSFQGTTGEKLFF. DNA of the CDR3: TGTGCCAGCAGCTTCCAAGGAACGACAGGTGAAAAACTGTTTTTT. V and J are TRBV5-8 and TRBJ1-4; tentative D call: TRBD1 (6 bases). Trimming took off 2 bases at V and 7 bases at J, with 15 bases between the two ends. CDR3 length equals 15 residues. Looked up from germline, CDR1 is SGHTS and CDR2 is YDEGEE.

CDR3 in amino acids: CAWSPRGWEQYF. The CDR3 DNA follows: TGTGCCTGGAGTCCTAGGGGCTGGGAGCAGTACTTC. V usage is TRBV30 and J usage is TRBJ2-7; maybe TRBD1 (5 bases). Germline V gives CDR1 GTSNPN, CDR2 SVGIG (reference sequence). Between the trimmed V and J ends, which lost 2 bases and 7 bases, there was a span of 12 bases. This CDR3 region has 12 residues.

Here the CDR3 reads CASSDRTGRASGNTIYF. The CDR3 nucleotides are TGTGCCAGCAGTGATCGGACAGGGAGGGCCTCTGGAAACACCATATATTTT. The V call is TRBV2, the J call TRBJ1-3, with TRBD1 identical over 8 bases. The CDR3 is 17 residues long. The V and J ends lost 3 bases and 0 bases, in that order; junction bases with no gene match: 7. Germline assignment: CDR1 SNHLY and CDR2 FYNNEI. Full variable domain (missing parts from reference TRBV2 and TRBJ1-3): EPEVTQTPSHQVTQMGQEVILRCVPISNHLYFYWYRQILGQKVEFLVSFYNNEISEKSEIFDDQFSVERPDGSNFTLKIRSTKLEDSAMYFCASSDRTGRASGNTIYFGEGSWLTVV.

The chain employs TRBV27 and TRBJ1-4; D possibly corresponds to TRBD1 (6 bases). Germline V gives CDR1 MNHEY, CDR2 SMNVEV (reference sequence). V gave up 3 bases and J gave up 4 bases, with 18 bases separating them. The CDR3 is 17 residues long. The CDR3 reads CASSFAFLTGVNEKLFF. CDR3 sequence (DNA): TGTGCCAGCAGTTTCGCTTTTTTGACAGGAGTTAATGAAAAACTGTTTTTT.

V usage is TRBV2 and J usage is TRBJ2-5; maybe TRBD1 (6 bases). Germline V CDR1 and CDR2: SNHLY, FYNNEI. Trimming pared 2 bases from V and 7 bases from J, leaving 17 bases between. This CDR3 comprises 15 residues. Written as DNA, the CDR3 is TGTGCCAGCAGTGAACGGGGCCCCCAAGGGGGGACCCAGTACTTC. Protein product: CASSERGPQGGTQYF.

This rearrangement joins TRBV9 to TRBJ1-1, with 9 bases fitting TRBD1. The ends lost 3 bases at V and 1 base at J; junction bases unmatched: 13. The CDR3 runs to 18 residues. CDR1 is SGDLS and CDR2 is YYNGEE in the germline V gene. CDR3 sequence: CASSALGTGTVKNTEAFF. CDR3 nucleotides: TGTGCCAGCAGCGCGCTCGGGACAGGGACTGTCAAGAACACTGAAGCTTTCTTT.

This clone came up once. The chain is built from TRBV4-2 and TRBJ1-2; 9 bases are a match to TRBD1. The CDR3 is made up of 16 amino acids. V lost 4 bases and J lost 4; bases outside the gene matches: 10. The V gene's germline CDR1 is LGHNA and CDR2 YNFKEQ. CDR3 loop: CASSRAEGQGFYGYTF. The CDR3 DNA reads TGTGCCAGCAGCCGGGCCGAGGGACAGGGTTTCTATGGCTACACCTTC.

The CDR3 bases are TGTGCCAGCAGTCGGCTGACAGGGGAAAAGAACATTCAGTACTTC. This encodes CASSRLTGEKNIQYF. J is TRBJ2-4 and V is TRBV6-5; TRBD1 matches at 8 bases. Germline assignment: CDR1 MNHEY and CDR2 SVGAGI. This CDR3 contains 15 residues. V lost 5 bases, J lost 7 bases, and 10 bases stayed unmatched.

This chain links TRBV19 with TRBJ1-2; D is perhaps TRBD1 (5 bases). The CDR3 runs to 14 residues. Germline CDR1 reads LNHDA; CDR2 reads SQIVND (reference sequence). V was clipped by 3 bases and J by 4 bases, with 12 bases between them. In DNA, the CDR3 is TGTGCCAGTAGTATCCCAGGGATCGGCTATGGCTACACCTTC. It specifies CASSIPGIGYGYTF.

A note on this clone: A junction boundary mismatches the germline segment, possibly from a read error. The chain employs TRBV5-5 and TRBJ1-6; 10 bases map to TRBD1. The CDR3 is 16 residues long. Looked up from germline, CDR1 is SGHKS and CDR2 is YYEKEE (reference sequence). The DNA for the CDR3 is TGTGCCAGCAGCCCGGTGGACAGGGGGTATAGTTCACCCCTCCACTTT. It translates to CASSPVDRGYSSPLHF.

The chain has TRBV4-1 and TRBJ1-1; no clear D. The CDR3 extends over 13 amino acids. CDR1 and CDR2 (germline): MGHRA, YSYEKL. V lost 5 bases and J lost 4, with 11 bases in between. The CDR3 bases are TGCGCCAGCAGCGGCTCCGGGGTCACTGAAGCTTTCTTT. Protein product: CASSGSGVTEAFF.